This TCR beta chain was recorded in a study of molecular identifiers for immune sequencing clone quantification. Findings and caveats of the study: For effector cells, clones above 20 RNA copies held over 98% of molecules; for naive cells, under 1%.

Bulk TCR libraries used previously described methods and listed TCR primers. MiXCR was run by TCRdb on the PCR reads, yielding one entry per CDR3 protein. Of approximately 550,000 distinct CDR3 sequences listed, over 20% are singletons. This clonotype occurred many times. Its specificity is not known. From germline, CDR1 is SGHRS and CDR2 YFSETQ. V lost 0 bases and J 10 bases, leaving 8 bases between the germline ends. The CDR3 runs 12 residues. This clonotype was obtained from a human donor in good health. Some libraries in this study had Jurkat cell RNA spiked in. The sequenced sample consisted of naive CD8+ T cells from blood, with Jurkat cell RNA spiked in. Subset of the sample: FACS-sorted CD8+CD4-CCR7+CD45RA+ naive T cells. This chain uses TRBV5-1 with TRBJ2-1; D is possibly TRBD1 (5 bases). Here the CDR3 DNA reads TGCGCCAGCAGCTTGGTTGGGGCCGAGCAGTTCTTC. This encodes CASSLVGAEQFF.